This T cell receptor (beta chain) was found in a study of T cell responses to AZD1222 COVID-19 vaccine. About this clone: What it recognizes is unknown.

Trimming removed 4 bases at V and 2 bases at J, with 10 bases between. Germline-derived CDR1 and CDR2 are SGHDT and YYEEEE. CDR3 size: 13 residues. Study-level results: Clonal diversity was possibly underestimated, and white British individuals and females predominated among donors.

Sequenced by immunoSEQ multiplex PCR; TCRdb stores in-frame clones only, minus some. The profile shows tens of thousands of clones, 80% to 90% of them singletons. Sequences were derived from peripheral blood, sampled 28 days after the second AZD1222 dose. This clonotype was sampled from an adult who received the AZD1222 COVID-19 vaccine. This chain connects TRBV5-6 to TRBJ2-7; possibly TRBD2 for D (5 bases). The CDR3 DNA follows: TGTGCCAGCAGCCCGGACGGGACCTACGAGCAGTACTTC. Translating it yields CASSPDGTYEQYF. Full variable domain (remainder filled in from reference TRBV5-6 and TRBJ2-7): DAGVTQSPTHLIKTRGQQVTLRCSPKSGHDTVSWYQQALGQGPQFIFQYYEEEERQRGNFPDRFSGHQFPNYSSELNVNALLLGDSALYLCASSPDGTYEQYFGPGTRLTVT.